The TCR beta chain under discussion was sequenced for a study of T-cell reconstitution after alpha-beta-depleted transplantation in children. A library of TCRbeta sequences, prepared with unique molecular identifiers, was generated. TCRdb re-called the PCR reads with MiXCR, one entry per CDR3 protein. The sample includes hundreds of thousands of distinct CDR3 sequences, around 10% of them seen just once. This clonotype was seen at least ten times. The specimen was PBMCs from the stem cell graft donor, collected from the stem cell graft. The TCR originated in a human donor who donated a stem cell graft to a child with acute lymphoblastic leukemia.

CDR3 residues: CASSPGRAQYF. CDR3 coding DNA: TGTGCCAGCAGCCCCGGCAGGGCTCAGTACTTC. The rearrangement joins TRBV25-1 to TRBJ2-7, with a weak D call TRBD1 (5 bases). CDR3 length equals 11 residues. Germline-derived CDR1 and CDR2 are MGHDK and SYGVNS. V was trimmed by 6 bases and J by 10 bases, leaving 13 bases between them.